The 20 T cell receptor beta chains listed next were all sequenced from one sample in a study of CD8 T cells in Susac syndrome. After extraction with the RNeasy kit, roughly 0.45 to 1 ug of the RNA was reverse transcribed using random hexamers. In TCRdb, the immunoSEQ multiplex PCR reads were re-called with MiXCR into one record per CDR3 protein. The sample includes under 200,000 distinct CDR3 sequences, over 85% of them seen just once. Sequenced input: CD4+ T cells from PBMCs. These receptors originate from a human donor in good health.

V gene TRBV12-3 or TRBV12-4 combines with J gene TRBJ2-7; the D call may be TRBD1 or TRBD2 (5 bases each). V lost 5 bases, J lost 1 base, and 12 bases lay in between. This CDR3 is 14 amino acids long. As DNA, the CDR3 is TGTGCCAGCAGTGACCGGGACGGGTCCTACGAGCAGTACTTC. Its protein product is CASSDRDGSYEQYF.

The rearrangement joins TRBV30 to TRBJ1-1; tentative D call: TRBD1 (5 bases). The germline gives CDR1 GTSNPN, CDR2 SVGIG (reference sequence). There are 14 residues in the CDR3. The germline V and J ends were trimmed by 4 bases and 4 bases, with 16 bases remaining between them. The CDR3 region has the DNA TGTGCCTGGAACCCCCGTGGGGGAATCACTGAAGCTTTCTTT. Translated, it gives CAWNPRGGITEAFF.

The rearrangement uses TRBV6-1 and TRBJ2-7, with no clear D. Germline lookup yields CDR1 MNHNS and CDR2 SASEGT. V was shortened by 5 bases and J by 0 bases, with 20 bases between the two germline ends. This CDR3 region has 17 residues. CDR3 bases: TGTGCCAGCAGTCCCACAGCTGGGGTTCCCAGCTCCTACGAGCAGTACTTC. Its translation is CASSPTAGVPSSYEQYF.

The chain recombines TRBV5-1 with TRBJ2-5; 8 nucleotides align to TRBD1. V gave up 4 bases and J gave up 2 bases; unmatched junction bases: 4. The length of the CDR3 is 14 residues. CDR1 SGHRS and CDR2 YFSETQ come from the germline V gene. DNA of the CDR3: TGCGCCAGCAGCCCGGGACAGGTTCAAGAGACCCAGTACTTC. Translation gives CASSPGQVQETQYF. Looking up the rest from reference TRBV5-1 and TRBJ2-5 gives the full variable domain: KAGVTQTPRYLIKTRGQQVTLSCSPISGHRSVSWYQQTPGQGLQFLFEYFSETQRNKGNFPGRFSGRQFSNSRSEMNVSTLELGDSALYLCASSPGQVQETQYFGPGTRLLVL.

The CDR3 nucleotides read TGTGCCACCAGTGGGTGGGGGGCTGGAAATACGCAGTATTTT. This translates into CATSGWGAGNTQYF. The chain employs TRBV24-1 and TRBJ2-3; perhaps D is TRBD1 or TRBD2 (6 bases each). This CDR3 has 14 residues. V was trimmed by 5 bases and J by 7 bases, leaving 15 bases between them. In germline, CDR1 is KGHDR, CDR2 SFDVKD.

CDR3 in DNA: TGTGCCAGCAGCCGGGCCGGGACTCCCTTAAACCCACGATTGGAGCAGTTCTTC. It codes for CASSRAGTPLNPRLEQFF. The V call is TRBV11-2, the J call TRBJ2-1, with D possibly TRBD2 on 6 matching bases. Germline V gene sequence: CDR1 SGHAT, CDR2 FQNNGV. The CDR3 covers 18 residues. Trimming pared 5 bases from V and 10 bases from J, leaving 30 bases between.

This rearrangement joins TRBV9 to TRBJ2-7; the D gene is possibly TRBD2 (5 bases). V was trimmed by 0 bases and J by 4 bases, leaving 14 bases between them. The germline gives CDR1 SGDLS, CDR2 YYNGEE. The CDR3 runs to 15 residues. The CDR3 nucleotides read TGTGCCAGCAGCGTAGGAGACGGGGTGGGGTACGAGCAGTACTTC. This translates into CASSVGDGVGYEQYF.

This clonotype was found once. The CDR3 reads CASSLVVENTEAFF. The CDR3 DNA sequence: TGCGCCAGCAGCTTGGTTGTGGAGAACACTGAAGCTTTCTTT. V and J are TRBV5-1 and TRBJ1-1; D is uncertain. With 0 bases removed from V and 1 base from J, the gap between germline ends came to 7 bases. CDR1 is SGHRS and CDR2 is YFSETQ in the germline V gene. The CDR3 is 14 residues long. The full variable domain, with the rest looked up from reference TRBV5-1 and TRBJ1-1, is KAGVTQTPRYLIKTRGQQVTLSCSPISGHRSVSWYQQTPGQGLQFLFEYFSETQRNKGNFPGRFSGRQFSNSRSEMNVSTLELGDSALYLCASSLVVENTEAFFGQGTRLTVV.

The CDR3 bases are TGTGCCAGCAGCACCAGCGGAACCTACAATGAGCAGTTCTTC. Protein: CASSTSGTYNEQFF. The V and J genes are TRBV2 and TRBJ2-1; D is perhaps TRBD2 (5 bases). The CDR3 sequence is 14 residues long. Germline values: CDR1 SNHLY, CDR2 FYNNEI. V was trimmed by 6 bases and J by 2 bases, leaving 11 bases between them.

The V and J genes are TRBV27 and TRBJ1-2, with 9 nucleotides matching TRBD1. The V segment lost 5 bases and the J segment 4 bases; nucleotides outside the gene matches: 8. CDR3 length equals 15 residues. Germline V gene sequence: CDR1 MNHEY, CDR2 SMNVEV (reference sequence). CDR3 sequence reads: CASSPRGTGTYGYTF. CDR3 sequence (DNA): TGTGCCAGCAGTCCCCGAGGGACAGGGACCTATGGCTACACCTTC.

This chain joins TRBV7-2 and TRBJ2-3; D uncertain. V lost 5 bases and J lost 1, with 10 bases in between. CDR1 and CDR2 from the germline V gene are SGHTA and FQGNSA. The CDR3 length is 14 residues. In DNA, the CDR3 is TGTGCCAGCAGCCCACTCGCGCGCACAGATACGCAGTATTTT. This translates into CASSPLARTDTQYF.

CDR3 sequence: CASSQETPDQPQHF. CDR3 nucleotide sequence: TGCGCCAGCAGCCAAGAAACACCAGATCAGCCCCAGCATTTT. The genes are TRBV4-1 and TRBJ1-5, with D unclear. Germline CDR1 reads MGHRA; CDR2 reads YSYEKL. CDR3 size: 14 residues. Trimming took 0 bases from V and 5 from J, leaving 8 bases between them.

This rearrangement joins TRBV7-9 to TRBJ2-1; maybe TRBD1 (6 bases). V was trimmed by 3 bases and J by 9 bases, leaving 12 bases between them. Germline loops: CDR1 SEHNR, CDR2 FQNEAQ (reference sequence). This CDR3 has 13 residues. The CDR3 DNA reads as TGTGCCAGCAGCTTTGGGGGCAGGGCTGAGCAGTTCTTC. It is translated as CASSFGGRAEQFF.

This chain joins TRBV7-2 and TRBJ2-7; weak D call: TRBD2 (5 bases). The germline CDR1 and CDR2 sequences are SGHTA and FQGNSA. The CDR3 is 15 amino acids. Trimming removed 2 bases at V and 1 base at J, with 12 bases between. CDR3 nucleotide sequence: TGTGCCAGCAGCTTAACTCGAGGGCCTTCCTACGAGCAGTACTTC. Translating gives CASSLTRGPSYEQYF.

This clonotype was observed a few times. The chain links TRBV18 to TRBJ2-5, with unresolved D. The CDR3 totals 11 residues. Germline V gene lookup returns CDR1 KGHSH and CDR2 LQKENI. V dropped 2 bases and J dropped 5 bases, with 3 bases sitting between them. In DNA, the CDR3 is TGTGCCAGCTCACCATCCGAGACCCAGTACTTC. Protein product: CASSPSETQYF.

Comment on this clonotype: The junction shows a germline mismatch at one end, possibly a read error. The chain is built from TRBV20-1 and TRBJ2-5; 7 nucleotides match TRBD2. CDR1 is DFQATT, CDR2 SNEGSKA, per germline (reference sequence). The CDR3 consists of 14 residues. The CDR3 spells CSATATSNQESQYF. The CDR3 DNA sequence: TGCAGTGCTACTGCGACTAGCAACCAAGAGTCCCAGTACTTC.

This chain connects TRBV7-9 to TRBJ2-1; 9 bases fit TRBD1. After removal of 5 bases from V and 1 base from J, the junction contained 3 bases not matched to a gene. The length of the CDR3 is 15 residues. In germline, CDR1 is SEHNR, CDR2 FQNEAQ (reference sequence). The CDR3 spells CASSADRGSYNEQFF. CDR3 DNA sequence: TGTGCCAGCAGCGCCGACAGGGGGTCCTACAATGAGCAGTTCTTC.

This clonotype has only one observation. V and J are TRBV20-1 and TRBJ1-2, with TRBD1 matching 7 bases. With V trimmed by 5 bases and J by 5 bases, 17 bases remained unmatched. The CDR3 is 16 residues long. The V gene's germline CDR1 is DFQATT and CDR2 SNEGSKA (reference sequence). Here the CDR3 reads CSAGGTAQSEGYGYTF. CDR3 coding DNA: TGCAGTGCTGGAGGGACAGCGCAATCCGAAGGGTATGGCTACACCTTC.

The rearrangement links TRBV5-4 to TRBJ1-6; D unresolved. V lost 0 bases and J 7 bases, leaving 5 bases between the germline ends. The germline V gene encodes CDR1 SGHNT and CDR2 YYREEE (reference sequence). The CDR3 loop spans 13 amino acids. CDR3 loop: CASSLARNSPLHF. Here the CDR3 DNA reads TGTGCCAGCAGCTTGGCCAGGAATTCACCCCTCCACTTT.

The chain couples TRBV9 to TRBJ2-2, with 10 bases matching TRBD1. The CDR3 is 16 residues long. Looked up from germline, CDR1 is SGDLS and CDR2 is YYNGEE. Trimming removed 6 bases from V and 5 bases from J; junction bases left unmatched: 10. The CDR3 is CASTSRDRGETGELFF. The CDR3 region has the DNA TGTGCCAGCACCAGCCGGGACAGGGGAGAAACCGGGGAGCTGTTTTTT. Full variable domain (remainder filled in from reference TRBV9 and TRBJ2-2): DSGVTQTPKHLITATGQRVTLRCSPRSGDLSVYWYQQSLDQGLQFLIQYYNGEERAKGNILERFSAQQFPDLHSELNLSSLELGDSALYFCASTSRDRGETGELFFGEGSRLTVL.